Listed here are 26 T cell receptor beta chains from one sample, sequenced in a study of identical twins (dated by TCRdb to 2016 to 2018). Library preparation employed 5' RACE. TCRdb shows the sequencer as Illumina HiSeq 2000. TCRdb cleaned the public reads at Q25 with fastp, built clones with MiXCR and kept in-frame beta chains. All rows with the same CDR3 protein become a single entry with the most common DNA and genes. Present in this sample are about 470,000 distinct CDR3 sequences, roughly 26% of which were seen just once. The top ten clones comprise 2.9% of the sample. This sample also belongs to another study, concerning T cells expressing NK-cell markers.

Sequencing was performed on CD4+ T cells sorted from blood. The receptors come from a woman younger than 35 in good health.

This clonotype has only a few counts. The chain carries TRBV12-3 or TRBV12-4 and TRBJ2-1, with D tentatively TRBD2 (6 bases). The V end lost 3 bases, the J end lost 0 bases, and 9 bases lay between the germline ends. The CDR3 covers 15 residues. The CDR3 DNA follows: TGTGCCAGCAGTTTCGGGGGAAGCTCCTACAATGAGCAGTTCTTC. Its translation: CASSFGGSSYNEQFF.

For the CDR3, the DNA is TGTGCCAGCAGTGGAGGGAGGGCCAGCACAGATACGCAGTATTTT. It translates to CASSGGRASTDTQYF. The V and J genes are TRBV6-1 and TRBJ2-3; 7 bases map to TRBD2. The germline V gene has CDR1 MNHNS and CDR2 SASEGT. The CDR3 is 15 amino acids. V lost 4 bases and J lost 0; bases outside the gene matches: 4.

The V gene is TRBV25-1, the J gene TRBJ2-7, with 8 bases fitting TRBD1. J gave up 1 base and V 4 bases, and 3 bases lay outside the gene matches. The CDR3 loop spans 14 amino acids. Germline CDR1 is MGHDK and CDR2 is SYGVNS. The CDR3 nucleotides are TGTGCCAGCAGTGGTCGGACAGGGTCCTACGAGCAGTACTTC. Its protein product is CASSGRTGSYEQYF.

A few counts support this clonotype. The chain has TRBV20-1 and TRBJ2-1; TRBD2 aligns across 11 bases. The CDR3 is made up of 14 amino acids. CDR1 is DFQATT and CDR2 is SNEGSKA in the germline V gene (reference sequence). The trim removed 6 bases at V and 9 bases at J, leaving 10 bases unmatched. The CDR3 sequence is CSALAGGPRSEQFF. In nucleotides, the CDR3 is TGCAGTGCGTTAGCGGGAGGGCCGCGATCTGAGCAGTTCTTC.

This chain joins TRBV5-1 and TRBJ2-2; possibly TRBD2 for D (5 bases). This CDR3 spans 15 amino acids. V gave up 3 bases and J gave up 8 bases, with 17 bases separating them. The V gene's germline CDR1 is SGHRS and CDR2 YFSETQ. The chain's CDR3 is CASSSEGVFSGELFF. The CDR3 DNA reads TGCGCCAGCAGCTCTGAGGGAGTGTTTTCGGGGGAGCTGTTTTTT.

The chain has TRBV4-3 and TRBJ1-1; weak D call: TRBD1 (5 bases). The CDR3 loop spans 12 amino acids. Germline assignment: CDR1 LGHNA and CDR2 YSLEER. V lost 3 bases and J 5 bases, leaving 7 bases between the germline ends. CDR3 in DNA: TGCGCCAGCAGCCAGGGGCAGACTGAAGCTTTCTTT. This translates into CASSQGQTEAFF.

The V gene is TRBV9, the J gene TRBJ1-4; D not certain. Trimming removed 0 bases from V and 2 bases from J, with 8 bases in between. CDR1 is SGDLS, CDR2 YYNGEE, per germline. The CDR3 sequence is 15 residues long. CDR3 DNA sequence: TGTGCCAGCAGCGTAGACTTAGGTACTAATGAAAAACTGTTTTTT. Its protein product is CASSVDLGTNEKLFF.

This clonotype was found a few times. The chain recombines TRBV20-1 with TRBJ2-1; D possibly corresponds to TRBD1 (6 bases). V was clipped by 3 bases and J by 9 bases, with 21 bases between them. The CDR3 is 15 amino acids. Germline V lookup: CDR1 DFQATT, CDR2 SNEGSKA (reference sequence). As DNA, the CDR3 is TGCAGTGCTAGTCGGCCGGGACAAATTAGGAGTGAGCAGTTCTTC. Protein: CSASRPGQIRSEQFF.

CDR3 protein: CASSQDPGGGEQYF. The CDR3 DNA reads as TGCGCCAGCAGCCAAGACCCAGGGGGTGGCGAGCAGTACTTC. The gene calls are TRBV4-3 and TRBJ2-7, with 7 positions matching TRBD1. The germline CDR1 and CDR2 sequences are LGHNA and YSLEER. The trim removed 0 bases at V and 6 bases at J, leaving 5 bases unmatched. CDR3 length: 14 amino acids.

This chain links TRBV20-1 with TRBJ1-1; tentatively, D is TRBD1 (6 bases). This CDR3 spans 11 amino acids. Germline V gives CDR1 DFQATT, CDR2 SNEGSKA (reference sequence). Trimming removed 6 bases from V and 6 bases from J, with 11 bases in between. In DNA form, the CDR3 reads TGCAGTGCCTTGGGACAACCTGAAGCTTTCTTT. It codes for CSALGQPEAFF.

This clonotype has more than one count but fewer than ten. This chain links TRBV3-1 with TRBJ2-3; D is perhaps TRBD1 (7 bases). Trimming pared 2 bases from V and 6 bases from J, leaving 15 bases between. The CDR3 has 15 residues. The germline gives CDR1 LGHDT, CDR2 YNNKEL (reference sequence). The CDR3 coding sequence is TGTGCCAGCAGCCAATTGGACAGGAGCGGGGATACGCAGTATTTT. Its protein product is CASSQLDRSGDTQYF.

This clonotype was seen ten or more times. The chain combines TRBV5-1 with TRBJ1-1; 10 bases line up with TRBD1. The germline V gene encodes CDR1 SGHRS and CDR2 YFSETQ. With 1 base clipped from V and 11 bases from J, the junction kept 11 bases outside the gene matches. This CDR3 region has 15 residues. In nucleotides, the CDR3 is TGCGCCAGCAGCTTGAATCCGGGACAGGGGTCGGAGGCTTTCTTT. Translated, it gives CASSLNPGQGSEAFF.

This chain links TRBV10-2 with TRBJ2-4; D ambiguous. Germline CDR1 and CDR2: WSHSY and SAAADI. Deletions cut 3 bases from V and 4 bases from J, with 4 bases between. CDR3 size: 12 residues. The CDR3 protein is CASSERKNIQYF. DNA of the CDR3: TGCGCCAGCAGTGAAAGGAAAAACATTCAGTACTTC.

The gene calls are TRBV2 and TRBJ2-2; 8 positions agree with TRBD2. CDR3 size: 14 residues. The germline V gene encodes CDR1 SNHLY and CDR2 FYNNEI. Trimming took 11 bases from V and 4 from J; bases not matched to a gene: 9. Here the CDR3 reads CACKAGEGTGELFF. The DNA of the CDR3 is TGTGCCTGTAAAGCGGGAGAGGGCACCGGGGAGCTGTTTTTT.

The genes are TRBV3-1 and TRBJ1-6, with TRBD1 matching over 7 bases. The CDR3 runs 14 residues. Per germline, CDR1 LGHDT and CDR2 YNNKEL (reference sequence). J gave up 7 bases and V 6 bases, and 6 bases lay outside the gene matches. The DNA for the CDR3 is TGTGCCAGCAGTCGACAGGGTGTAAATTCACCCCTCCACTTT. Translating gives CASSRQGVNSPLHF.

Here the CDR3 reads CASSYELAGGIGELFF. For the CDR3, the DNA is TGTGCCAGCAGTTACGAACTAGCGGGGGGGATCGGGGAGCTGTTTTTT. The V call is TRBV6-5, the J call TRBJ2-2, with 13 bases that match TRBD2. The CDR3 spans 16 residues. V was clipped by 2 bases and J by 7 bases; unmatched bases: 4. Per the germline V gene, CDR1 is MNHEY and CDR2 is SVGAGI.

The V and J genes are TRBV19 and TRBJ2-7, with D maybe TRBD1 (5 bases). V was clipped by 4 bases and J by 5 bases, with 15 bases between them. Germline CDR1 LNHDA, CDR2 SQIVND (reference sequence). CDR3 size: 14 residues. CDR3 residues: CASSRGDSVNEQYF. In DNA, the CDR3 is TGTGCCAGTAGTAGAGGCGACAGTGTCAACGAGCAGTACTTC.

The chain joins TRBV9 to TRBJ2-1, with 10 bases fitting TRBD2. The CDR3 consists of 16 residues. Germline assignment: CDR1 SGDLS and CDR2 YYNGEE. Losses at the gene ends were 4 bases for V and 5 bases for J; bases not matched to a gene: 9. CDR3 protein: CASSPKQLAGDNEQFF. CDR3 in DNA: TGTGCCAGCAGCCCGAAGCAGCTAGCGGGAGACAATGAGCAGTTCTTC.

Only a few counts were recorded for this clonotype. The rearrangement uses TRBV5-1 and TRBJ2-1, with 7 bases aligning to TRBD1. The CDR3 totals 16 residues. The germline CDR1 and CDR2 sequences are SGHRS and YFSETQ. The junction had 16 bases not matched to a gene; V was cut back by 4 bases and J by 9 bases. The CDR3 here is CASSPGTARFVPEQFF. In DNA, the CDR3 is TGCGCCAGCAGCCCAGGGACAGCTCGTTTCGTCCCTGAGCAGTTCTTC.

This chain connects TRBV5-1 to TRBJ2-3, with a possible D match to TRBD2 (6 bases). Germline-derived CDR1 and CDR2 are SGHRS and YFSETQ. The CDR3 totals 14 residues. Trimming shortened V by 0 bases and J by 4 bases, and 9 bases separated the two germline ends. The CDR3 here is CASSLEGTPDTQYF. The DNA of the CDR3 is TGCGCCAGCAGCTTGGAGGGGACTCCAGATACGCAGTATTTT.

This clonotype was recorded a few times. Here the CDR3 reads CASSVKPTGELFF. The CDR3 DNA is TGTGCCAGCAGTGTTAAGCCAACCGGGGAGCTGTTTTTT. V gene TRBV6-4 combines with J gene TRBJ2-2; no clear D gene. The CDR3 consists of 13 residues. CDR1 MRHNA and CDR2 SNTAGT come from the germline V gene. Trimming left V 4 bases short and J 5 bases short, with 8 bases between.

This clonotype was observed a handful of times. CDR3 sequence (DNA): TGTGCCAGCAGCTTCCCTTCGGGACAGGGACTGGGCTACACCTTC. It codes for CASSFPSGQGLGYTF. The V and J genes are TRBV5-6 and TRBJ1-2; TRBD1 matches at 9 bases. J was trimmed by 8 bases and V by 2 bases; bases with no gene match: 10. CDR1 is SGHDT, CDR2 YYEEEE, per germline. This CDR3 comprises 15 residues. Based on the CDR3 plus reference TRBV5-6 and TRBJ1-2, the full variable domain is DAGVTQSPTHLIKTRGQQVTLRCSPKSGHDTVSWYQQALGQGPQFIFQYYEEEERQRGNFPDRFSGHQFPNYSSELNVNALLLGDSALYLCASSFPSGQGLGYTFGSGTRLTVV.

The sample holds a few counts of this clonotype. The V and J genes are TRBV7-9 and TRBJ1-6, with D hard to call. CDR1 and CDR2 from the germline V gene are SEHNR and FQNEAQ (reference sequence). The CDR3 is 14 amino acids. The ends were cut back, 6 bases at V and 7 bases at J, with 13 bases in the middle. Here the CDR3 reads CASSPSGRNSPLHF. The CDR3 DNA follows: TGTGCCAGCAGTCCCTCGGGCAGGAATTCACCCCTCCACTTT.

This clonotype was picked up a small number of times. V is TRBV20-1 and J is TRBJ1-5; TRBD1 matches at 7 bases. Germline assignment: CDR1 DFQATT and CDR2 SNEGSKA (reference sequence). There are 12 residues in the CDR3. The trim removed 4 bases at V and 7 bases at J, leaving 4 bases unmatched. In DNA, the CDR3 is TGCAGTGCTACGGGACAGAACCAGCCCCAGCATTTT. It translates to CSATGQNQPQHF.

This clonotype has a handful of counts. The chain employs TRBV12-3 or TRBV12-4 and TRBJ1-1; the D gene is possibly TRBD1 (5 bases). V was clipped by 7 bases and J by 5 bases, with 20 bases between them. This CDR3 has 15 residues. The CDR3 DNA follows: TGTGCCAGCATATGGGGGACTCCCATGGGGACTGAAGCTTTCTTT. Protein sequence: CASIWGTPMGTEAFF.

This clonotype has only a few counts. The genes are TRBV11-2 and TRBJ2-7; 9 bases line up with TRBD2. This CDR3 spans 16 amino acids. J was trimmed by 7 bases and V by 4 bases; bases with no gene match: 14. CDR1 SGHAT and CDR2 FQNNGV come from the germline V gene. The CDR3 region is CASSSPAGLAGREQYF. The CDR3 nucleotides read TGTGCCAGCAGCTCCCCCGCGGGGCTAGCGGGGAGGGAGCAGTACTTC.